This TCR beta chain was captured in a study of shared clonotypes between healthy human individuals. Across several immunoSEQ plates, the genomic DNA of each subset was split evenly. Sequenced by immunoSEQ multiplex PCR; TCRdb stores in-frame clones only, minus some. The table includes approximately 2.1 million clones, 85% to 95% detected once. The sequenced material came from naive CD4+ T cells from PBMCs. Subset in this sample: CD45RA+ positively selected. This sequence originates from a man between 18 and 29 years old in good health. Some clones in this sample may be carry-over from other donors' samples.

The CDR3 loop reads CASSLGQGRFWANEKLFF. Written as DNA, the CDR3 is TGTGCCAGCAGCTTAGGACAGGGGAGGTTTTGGGCTAATGAAAAACTGTTTTTT. The V call is TRBV11-2, the J call TRBJ1-4, with TRBD1 identical over 8 bases. This CDR3 spans 18 amino acids. V was pared by 1 base and J by 3 bases, with 10 bases of the junction left unmatched. In germline, CDR1 is SGHAT, CDR2 FQNNGV.